Each of the 17 T cell receptor beta chains below was sequenced from the same sample in a study of T-cell memory formation after mild COVID-19. TCRdb reanalysed the 5' RACE reads using MiXCR and keeps one entry per CDR3 protein. The repertoire consists of 390,000 or so distinct CDR3 sequences, with around a sixth occurring once and the leading ten covering about 22%. The material sequenced was PBMCs or a T cell subset sorted from them (not recorded which). These receptors were collected from a young man who had mild COVID-19 (a few samples of this study predate the infection). Cell type and time point are not known.

The V and J genes are TRBV29-1 and TRBJ2-1; 10 bases fit TRBD2. V shed 5 bases, J shed 5 bases, and the junction held 6 bases outside the gene matches. Germline-derived CDR1 and CDR2 are SQVTM and ANQGSEA. This CDR3 contains 14 residues. The DNA of the CDR3 is TGCAGCGTTTCGAGCGGGGGGGCTGACAATGAGCAGTTCTTC. Protein sequence: CSVSSGGADNEQFF.

This clonotype was observed a handful of times. The chain joins TRBV7-7 to TRBJ2-7; 7 bases fit TRBD1. The CDR3 loop spans 17 amino acids. Germline CDR1 and CDR2: SSHAT and FNYEAQ (reference sequence). The CDR3 coding sequence is TGTGCTAGCAGCCCGACACCGGACAGGATTTTATCGTACGAGCAGTACGTC. Translating it yields CASSPTPDRILSYEQYV.

This clonotype was seen a few times. Written as DNA, the CDR3 is TGTGCCAGCAGCTCAGCGCGGATTGGCTACACCTTC. It translates to CASSSARIGYTF. This chain connects TRBV7-9 to TRBJ1-2, with D unclear. Trimming took 4 bases from V and 7 from J, leaving 10 bases between them. The CDR3 sequence is 12 residues long. Per germline, CDR1 SEHNR and CDR2 FQNEAQ (reference sequence).

The chain carries TRBV6-5 and TRBJ2-2; D possibly corresponds to TRBD1 (6 bases). CDR1 MNHEY and CDR2 SVGAGI come from the germline V gene. V gave up 4 bases and J gave up 2 bases, with 11 bases separating them. The CDR3 is 15 amino acids. CDR3 DNA sequence: TGTGCCAGCAGTTCCATGGGACATAACACCGGGGAGCTGTTTTTT. Amino acids: CASSSMGHNTGELFF.

The gene calls are TRBV6-5 and TRBJ1-4, with TRBD1 matching 7 bases. Looked up from germline, CDR1 is MNHEY and CDR2 is SVGAGI. The V segment lost 6 bases and the J segment 8 bases; nucleotides outside the gene matches: 12. The CDR3 covers 15 residues. The CDR3 is CASRHRRDRGEKLFF. The CDR3 DNA follows: TGTGCCAGCAGGCACCGTCGGGACAGAGGGGAAAAACTGTTTTTT.

The V gene is TRBV4-2, the J gene TRBJ1-5; D perhaps matches TRBD1 (5 bases). Trimming took off 0 bases at V and 7 bases at J, with 19 bases between the two ends. The V gene's germline CDR1 is LGHNA and CDR2 YNFKEQ. CDR3 length: 17 residues. Here the CDR3 DNA reads TGTGCCAGCAGCCAAGAGGGAACAGGTAGGGCAGGGCAGCCCCAGCATTTT. As protein: CASSQEGTGRAGQPQHF.

This clonotype has only a few counts. The chain joins TRBV20-1 to TRBJ2-2; 7 bases align to TRBD2. V was clipped by 0 bases and J by 0 bases; unmatched bases: 7. This CDR3 region has 17 residues. The germline CDR1 and CDR2 sequences are DFQATT and SNEGSKA (reference sequence). The chain's CDR3 is CSARDLRSGANTGELFF. For the CDR3, the DNA is TGCAGTGCTAGAGATCTTAGGAGCGGGGCGAACACCGGGGAGCTGTTTTTT.

This clonotype was detected a few times. The gene calls are TRBV6-5 and TRBJ2-7; D might be TRBD1 (6 bases). The CDR3 is made up of 13 amino acids. The V gene lost 6 bases and the J gene lost 3 bases, with 12 bases spanning the gap. The germline gives CDR1 MNHEY, CDR2 SVGAGI. CDR3 nucleotide sequence: TGTGCCAGCAGACAAGGACAGAACTACGAGCAGTACTTC. Amino acids: CASRQGQNYEQYF.

Ten or more counts support this clonotype. The chain joins TRBV7-2 to TRBJ2-2; D is undetermined. V dropped 4 bases and J dropped 1 base, with 4 bases sitting between them. Germline CDR1 SGHTA, CDR2 FQGNSA. There are 13 residues in the CDR3. The CDR3 loop reads CASSWGNTGELFF. The CDR3 DNA sequence: TGTGCCAGCAGCTGGGGGAACACCGGGGAGCTGTTTTTT.

The chain is built from TRBV7-2 and TRBJ1-1; a possible D gene is TRBD1 (6 bases). The CDR3 contains 14 residues. Germline V gives CDR1 SGHTA, CDR2 FQGNSA. The germline V and J ends were trimmed by 5 bases and 0 bases, with 10 bases remaining between them. The CDR3 DNA is TGTGCCAGCAGCGTAGACAGGATGAACACTGAAGCTTTCTTT. As protein: CASSVDRMNTEAFF. Full variable domain (outside the CDR3, taken from reference TRBV7-2 and TRBJ1-1): GAGVSQSPSNKVTEKGKDVELRCDPISGHTALYWYRQSLGQGLEFLIYFQGNSAPDKSGLPSDRFSAERTGGSVSTLTIQRTQQEDSAVYLCASSVDRMNTEAFFGQGTRLTVV.

The chain employs TRBV5-1 and TRBJ1-2; tentative D call: TRBD1 (5 bases). The CDR3 spans 16 residues. Trimming stripped 0 bases from V and 3 bases from J, with 15 bases between. Germline V gene lookup returns CDR1 SGHRS and CDR2 YFSETQ. This CDR3 reads CASSLGVGVADYGYTF. CDR3 sequence (DNA): TGCGCCAGCAGCTTGGGAGTAGGGGTGGCGGACTATGGCTACACCTTC.

This clonotype was observed a handful of times. V gene TRBV6-5 combines with J gene TRBJ2-3, with unresolved D. V was clipped by 5 bases and J by 6 bases, with 12 bases between them. This CDR3 is built from 13 residues. Germline CDR1 and CDR2: MNHEY and SVGAGI. CDR3 protein: CASSLIRSDTQYF. CDR3 bases: TGTGCCAGCAGTCTCATCAGGTCCGATACGCAGTATTTT.

V gene TRBV20-1 combines with J gene TRBJ2-1, with TRBD2 as a possible D gene (7 bases). The CDR3 is 14 amino acids. Trimming stripped 5 bases from V and 6 bases from J, with 17 bases between. The germline V gene encodes CDR1 DFQATT and CDR2 SNEGSKA (reference sequence). Here the CDR3 DNA reads TGCAGTGCTCAAGAGGGGGGGCCCGGCAATGAGCAGTTCTTC. Protein sequence: CSAQEGGPGNEQFF.

A few counts support this clonotype. The J gene is TRBJ1-5, the V gene TRBV6-6; a possible D gene is TRBD1 (5 bases). Trimming took off 0 bases at V and 5 bases at J, with 8 bases between the two ends. The CDR3 is 14 amino acids. The germline CDR1 and CDR2 sequences are MNHNY and SVGAGI (reference sequence). The CDR3 here is CASSYSTADQPQHF. CDR3 DNA sequence: TGTGCCAGCAGTTACTCGACAGCAGATCAGCCCCAGCATTTT.

A few counts support this clonotype. V usage is TRBV12-3 or TRBV12-4 and J usage is TRBJ2-5; 10 nucleotides align to TRBD1. V dropped 6 bases and J dropped 3; count of bases not matched to a gene: 7. The CDR3 has 15 residues. In DNA, the CDR3 is TGTGCCAGCAGAATGATGACAGGGGGCAAAGAGACCCAGTACTTC. It specifies CASRMMTGGKETQYF.

This clonotype was counted a few times. This chain joins TRBV25-1 and TRBJ2-7; tentative D call: TRBD2 (7 bases). The CDR3 runs 16 residues. Between the trimmed V and J ends, which lost 3 bases and 0 bases, there was a span of 15 bases. Germline V gene sequence: CDR1 MGHDK, CDR2 SYGVNS. The CDR3 is CASSDPGGRSSYEQYF. CDR3 nucleotides: TGTGCCAGCAGTGACCCCGGGGGGCGGAGCTCCTACGAGCAGTACTTC.

This clonotype was counted only a few times. This chain uses TRBV6-2 or TRBV6-3 with TRBJ1-5; a weak D match, TRBD1 (5 bases). Germline CDR1 and CDR2: MNHEY and SVGEGT. V was clipped by 3 bases and J by 2 bases, with 11 bases between them. The CDR3 extends over 15 amino acids. CDR3 protein: CASSYIRDGNQPQHF. CDR3 nucleotide sequence: TGTGCCAGCAGTTATATTAGGGACGGCAATCAGCCCCAGCATTTT.